The clone carrying this TCR beta chain was picked up a small number of times. This entry comes from a study of cytomegalovirus exposure and HLA in healthy donors. CDR3 length: 14 residues. J lost 6 bases, V lost 5 bases, and 3 bases had no gene match. Germline CDR1 MNHNY, CDR2 SVGAGI (reference sequence). PCR amplification relied on 60 Vbeta primers (plus 13 Jbeta primers). Here immunoSEQ multiplex PCR was the method, and the copy in TCRdb shows in-frame clones only, minus some. The sample has about 150,000 clones, roughly 82% seen once; the top ten hold 6.5% to 7.5%. The gene calls are TRBV6-6 and TRBJ1-4; TRBD1 agrees at 10 bases. Material for sequencing was PBMCs. The sequence was obtained from a woman aged 45-65 years in good health and CMV-seropositive. CDR3 sequence (DNA): TGTGCCAGCAGTCCCGGGACAGGGGATGAAAAACTGTTTTTT. It yields the protein CASSPGTGDEKLFF.